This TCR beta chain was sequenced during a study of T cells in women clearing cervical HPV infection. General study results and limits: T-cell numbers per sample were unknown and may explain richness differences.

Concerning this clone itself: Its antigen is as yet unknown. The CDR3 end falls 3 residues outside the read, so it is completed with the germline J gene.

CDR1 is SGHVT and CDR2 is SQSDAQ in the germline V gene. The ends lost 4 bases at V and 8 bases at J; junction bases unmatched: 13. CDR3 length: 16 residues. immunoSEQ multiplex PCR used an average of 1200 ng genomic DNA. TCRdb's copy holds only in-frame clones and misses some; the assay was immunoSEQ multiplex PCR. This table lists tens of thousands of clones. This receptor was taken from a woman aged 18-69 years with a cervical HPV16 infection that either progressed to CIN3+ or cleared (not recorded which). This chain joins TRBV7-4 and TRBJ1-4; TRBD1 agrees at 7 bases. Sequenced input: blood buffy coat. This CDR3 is CASSWGTAPQGEKLFF. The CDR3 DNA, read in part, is TGTGCCAGCAGCTGGGGGACAGCCCCACAGGGGGAAAAA.